This TCR beta chain was sequenced in a study of somatic mutations in cytotoxic T cells in rheumatoid arthritis. Germline V gene data show CDR1 as MDHEN and CDR2 as SYDVKM. The V gene lost 5 bases and the J gene lost 9 bases, with 17 bases spanning the gap. The CDR3 spans 15 residues. The table came from immunoSEQ multiplex PCR; TCRdb's copy has only in-frame clones and leaves some out. The top ten clones hold around 15% of a sample with under 20,000 clones, less than 90% of them seen once. The TCR comes from a man aged 35-49 years in good health. Material: CD8+ T cells sorted from blood. This chain connects TRBV28 to TRBJ1-6, with unresolved D. CDR3 coding DNA: TGTGCCAGCAGTCCAGGCGAGGGCTGGGGTTCACCCCTCCACTTT. This translates into CASSPGEGWGSPLHF.